This T cell receptor beta chain was profiled in a study of blood T cell repertoires in COVID-19. Sequencing was performed with immunoSEQ multiplex PCR; in TCRdb, only in-frame clones are kept and a portion is missing. The sample yields around 260,000 clones, about 89% seen once. V lost 0 bases, J lost 4 bases, and 10 bases stayed unmatched. This CDR3 comprises 19 residues. The germline gives CDR1 MNHEY, CDR2 SVGEGT. This clone was found once. The sequencing input was peripheral blood. This TCR was sampled from a man aged 40-49 years who had recovered from COVID-19. The V call is TRBV6-2 or TRBV6-3, the J call TRBJ2-1, with 12 bases aligning to TRBD2. Written as DNA, the CDR3 is TGTGCCAGCAGTTACTCGAAACCCCCCCTAGCGGGGGGGTACAATGAGCAGTTCTTC. Translated, it gives CASSYSKPPLAGGYNEQFF.